The 29 T cell receptor beta chains below come from one sample, sequenced in a study of T cell changes during pregnancy in multiple sclerosis. Here immunoSEQ multiplex PCR was the method, and the copy in TCRdb shows in-frame clones only, minus some. The table has 99,000 or so clones, approximately 93% seen once. Here the sequenced sample was peripheral blood, taken after pregnancy. These receptors all come from a female donor with multiple sclerosis, enrolled in a pregnancy study.

This clone came up many times. The chain couples TRBV7-2 to TRBJ2-2, with TRBD1 matching 7 bases. The CDR3 extends over 16 amino acids. Germline V lookup: CDR1 SGHTA, CDR2 FQGNSA. Trimming cost V 1 base and J 5 bases; bases outside gene matches: 7. The CDR3 DNA follows: TGTGCCAGCAGCTTAGACAGGGGATCTAGGACCGGGGAGCTGTTTTTT. It yields the protein CASSLDRGSRTGELFF.

The gene calls are TRBV7-6 and TRBJ2-2; 7 bases fit TRBD1. The CDR3 is 15 amino acids. The germline V gene encodes CDR1 SGHVS and CDR2 FNYEAQ. V lost 4 bases to trimming and J lost 1 base; unmatched junction nucleotides: 3. CDR3 coding DNA: TGTGCCAGCAGCTCGACAGGGCTGAACACCGGGGAGCTGTTTTTT. Protein sequence: CASSSTGLNTGELFF.

The J gene is TRBJ2-5, the V gene TRBV2; D may be TRBD1 (6 bases). Trimming removed 8 bases at V and 4 bases at J, with 20 bases between. CDR3 size: 15 residues. From germline, CDR1 is SNHLY and CDR2 FYNNEI. CDR3 in amino acids: CASSRERGFPETQYF. CDR3 DNA: TGTGCCAGCTCCCGGGAAAGGGGGTTCCCAGAGACCCAGTACTTC.

The chain carries TRBV14 and TRBJ1-2; D ambiguous. Germline V gene data show CDR1 as SGHDN and CDR2 as FVKESK. CDR3 length: 14 amino acids. With 1 base removed from V and 7 bases from J, the gap between germline ends came to 13 bases. This chain's CDR3 is CASSQVTGSRGYTF. The CDR3 DNA is TGTGCCAGCAGCCAAGTTACGGGGTCTCGTGGCTACACCTTC.

The chain recombines TRBV7-8 with TRBJ1-1; D possibly corresponds to TRBD1 (5 bases). Germline lookup yields CDR1 SGHVS and CDR2 FQNEAQ. This CDR3 spans 14 amino acids. The ends were cut back, 0 bases at V and 1 base at J, with 6 bases in the middle. Written as DNA, the CDR3 is TGTGCCAGCAGCTTAGCGGGGCCGAACACTGAAGCTTTCTTT. Translated, it gives CASSLAGPNTEAFF. Full variable domain (remainder filled in from reference TRBV7-8 and TRBJ1-1): GAGVSQSPRYKVAKRGQDVALRCDPISGHVSLFWYQQALGQGPEFLTYFQNEAQLDKSGLPSDRFFAERPEGSVSTLKIQRTQQEDSAVYLCASSLAGPNTEAFFGQGTRLTVV.

The chain couples TRBV7-8 to TRBJ1-4; the match to TRBD1 covers 10 bases. Germline V gene data show CDR1 as SGHVS and CDR2 as FQNEAQ. The CDR3 loop spans 20 amino acids. With V trimmed by 1 base and J by 7 bases, 18 bases remained unmatched. CDR3 sequence (DNA): TGTGCCAGCAGCTTAGAACGTATTTTGTCTTTTCGGGACAGGGGTGAAAAACTGTTTTTT. The encoded protein is CASSLERILSFRDRGEKLFF.

The chain uses TRBV30 and TRBJ2-1; maybe TRBD2 (6 bases). Germline V lookup: CDR1 GTSNPN, CDR2 SVGIG (reference sequence). This CDR3 has 12 residues. V was pared by 7 bases and J by 4 bases, with 11 bases between. In DNA, the CDR3 is TGTGCCTTATCGCGGGGTTACAATGAGCAGTTCTTC. Protein sequence: CALSRGYNEQFF.

The chain carries TRBV30 and TRBJ2-1, with 14 bases fitting TRBD2. The CDR3 covers 16 residues. Germline CDR1 and CDR2: GTSNPN and SVGIG (reference sequence). The trim removed 1 base at V and 3 bases at J, leaving 2 bases unmatched. As DNA, the CDR3 is TGTGCCTGGAGTGACGGACTAGCGGGGGGCTACAATGAGCAGTTCTTC. It is translated as CAWSDGLAGGYNEQFF.

This clone was found once. This rearrangement joins TRBV5-1 to TRBJ2-7, with 7 nucleotides matching TRBD1. Trimming at V came to 2 bases and at J to 7 bases, leaving 9 bases not matched to a gene. CDR1 is SGHRS, CDR2 YFSETQ, per germline. The CDR3 contains 14 residues. In DNA form, the CDR3 reads TGCGCCAGCAGCTTAACCACAGGGGATGAGGAGCAGTACTTC. Protein product: CASSLTTGDEEQYF.

This clone was observed once. This chain uses TRBV4-1 with TRBJ2-1, with D unclear. CDR3 length: 14 amino acids. The germline CDR1 and CDR2 sequences are MGHRA and YSYEKL. V gave up 4 bases and J gave up 4 bases, with 11 bases separating them. CDR3 DNA sequence: TGCGCCAGCAGCCCCTACTACCCATACAATGAGCAGTTCTTC. Translated: CASSPYYPYNEQFF.

The DNA for the CDR3 is TGTGCCAGTAGTATCACACAGGCGTCCTACGAGCAGTACTTC. Translation: CASSITQASYEQYF. This rearrangement joins TRBV19 to TRBJ2-7; D possibly corresponds to TRBD1 (5 bases). This CDR3 is built from 14 residues. V dropped 3 bases and J dropped 1 base, with 10 bases sitting between them. Germline loops: CDR1 LNHDA, CDR2 SQIVND (reference sequence).

The DNA for the CDR3 is TGTGCCAGCAGTGTGTGGTGGGGGGGGTCCTACGAGCAGTACTTC. Translation gives CASSVWWGGSYEQYF. V is TRBV6-1 and J is TRBJ2-7; 7 nucleotides align to TRBD2. The CDR3 runs 15 residues. Germline V gene sequence: CDR1 MNHNS, CDR2 SASEGT. The trim removed 4 bases at V and 1 base at J, leaving 7 bases unmatched.

V usage is TRBV19 and J usage is TRBJ2-1, with TRBD2 matching 13 bases. The CDR3 runs 16 residues. The germline gives CDR1 LNHDA, CDR2 SQIVND (reference sequence). V lost 3 bases, J lost 4 bases, and 3 bases stayed unmatched. The CDR3 reads CASSIGLAGVYNEQFF. The CDR3 DNA reads TGTGCCAGTAGTATTGGACTAGCGGGAGTTTACAATGAGCAGTTCTTC.

CDR3 amino acids: CAWSVLVLTGELFF. The CDR3 region has the DNA TGTGCCTGGAGTGTACTAGTGCTCACCGGGGAGCTGTTTTTT. The J gene is TRBJ2-2, the V gene TRBV30, with D possibly being TRBD2 (5 bases). This CDR3 is 14 amino acids long. Per germline, CDR1 GTSNPN and CDR2 SVGIG (reference sequence). V was cut by 0 bases and J by 4 bases, with 9 bases left in between.

The chain couples TRBV18 to TRBJ2-1; no definite D call. This CDR3 is built from 16 residues. The germline V gene has CDR1 KGHSH and CDR2 LQKENI. V was clipped by 6 bases and J by 2 bases, with 17 bases between them. The CDR3 DNA sequence: TGTGCCAGCTCCGGGTCCAGCCCGGCTACCTACAATGAGCAGTTCTTC. This gives the protein CASSGSSPATYNEQFF.

The genes are TRBV27 and TRBJ2-5; 9 bases are shared with TRBD1. Germline values: CDR1 MNHEY, CDR2 SMNVEV (reference sequence). Trimming took 2 bases from V and 9 from J; bases not matched to a gene: 4. The CDR3 totals 13 residues. The CDR3 coding sequence is TGTGCCAGCAGTTTAAGGACAGGGGAGGCCCAGTACTTC. It yields the protein CASSLRTGEAQYF.

The genes are TRBV9 and TRBJ2-1, with TRBD2 matching over 9 bases. Per germline, CDR1 SGDLS and CDR2 YYNGEE. This CDR3 contains 20 residues. Germline trimming cut 0 bases from V and 0 bases from J; bases unmatched to any gene: 13. The DNA for the CDR3 is TGTGCCAGCAGCGTAGACCCCGTCAGCGGGAGGTCTAGCTCCTACAATGAGCAGTTCTTC. Translation gives CASSVDPVSGRSSSYNEQFF.

The rearrangement uses TRBV30 and TRBJ2-1; 8 nucleotides line up with TRBD1. J was trimmed by 2 bases and V by 5 bases; bases with no gene match: 5. The CDR3 is 14 residues long. Germline values: CDR1 GTSNPN, CDR2 SVGIG (reference sequence). The CDR3 DNA reads as TGTGCCTGGGACAGGGGAGTCCCCTACAATGAGCAGTTCTTC. Residues: CAWDRGVPYNEQFF.

For the CDR3, the DNA is TGTGCCAGCTCACCACCCGTGAACACTGAAGCTTTCTTT. It codes for CASSPPVNTEAFF. This rearrangement joins TRBV18 to TRBJ1-1; no definite D call. Trimming removed 0 bases from V and 0 bases from J, with 2 bases in between. The V gene's germline CDR1 is KGHSH and CDR2 LQKENI. This CDR3 region has 13 residues.

The chain has TRBV27 and TRBJ2-7; TRBD2 is a possible D gene (7 bases). The V gene's germline CDR1 is MNHEY and CDR2 SMNVEV (reference sequence). CDR3 length equals 14 residues. Deletions cut 4 bases from V and 3 bases from J, with 13 bases between. CDR3 sequence reads: CASSSGGGNYEQYF. DNA for the CDR3: TGTGCCAGCAGTTCGGGGGGCGGGAACTACGAGCAGTACTTC.

V is TRBV6-1 and J is TRBJ2-1; D is possibly TRBD1 (6 bases). Germline V gene sequence: CDR1 MNHNS, CDR2 SASEGT. V dropped 5 bases and J dropped 8 bases, with 22 bases sitting between them. The CDR3 is 16 amino acids. The CDR3 sequence: CASSQGTGSPTYEQFF. CDR3 coding DNA: TGTGCCAGCAGTCAAGGAACAGGGTCCCCCACTTATGAGCAGTTCTTC.

The genes are TRBV5-1 and TRBJ1-2; 9 bases match TRBD1. The junction had 5 bases not matched to a gene; V was cut back by 0 bases and J by 5 bases. This CDR3 comprises 15 residues. The germline CDR1 and CDR2 sequences are SGHRS and YFSETQ. CDR3 in amino acids: CASSLGTGVGYGYTF. The CDR3 DNA reads as TGCGCCAGCAGCTTGGGGACAGGGGTAGGGTATGGCTACACCTTC.

The CDR3 nucleotides read TGTGCCAGCAGCTTAGCGGGAGGGCCTAAGACAGATACGCAGTATTTT. This encodes CASSLAGGPKTDTQYF. The chain couples TRBV7-2 to TRBJ2-3; 7 nucleotides agree with TRBD2. Germline CDR1 is SGHTA and CDR2 is FQGNSA. The V segment lost 0 bases and the J segment 3 bases; nucleotides outside the gene matches: 6. CDR3 length equals 16 residues.

The chain joins TRBV5-1 to TRBJ2-2; no definite D call. V lost 3 bases, J lost 2 bases, and 2 bases lay in between. The CDR3 runs 12 residues. The germline gives CDR1 SGHRS, CDR2 YFSETQ. The CDR3 region has the DNA TGCGCCAGCAGCTCAAACACCGGGGAGCTGTTTTTT. It specifies CASSSNTGELFF.

The chain carries TRBV30 and TRBJ2-1; 7 bases are shared with TRBD1. Germline assignment: CDR1 GTSNPN and CDR2 SVGIG (reference sequence). V trimming: 7 bases; J trimming: 5 bases; junction bases outside the gene matches: 8. CDR3 length: 13 residues. The CDR3 sequence is CASDRQGNNEQFF. CDR3 nucleotide sequence: TGTGCCTCGGATCGACAGGGAAACAATGAGCAGTTCTTC. Combining the CDR3 with reference TRBV30 and TRBJ2-1 gives the whole variable domain SQTIHQWPATLVQPVGSPLSLECTVEGTSNPNLYWYRQAAGRGLQLLFYSVGIGQISSEVPQNLSASRPQDRQFILSSKKLLLSDSGFYLCASDRQGNNEQFFGPGTRLTVL.

This rearrangement joins TRBV6-1 to TRBJ2-7; weak D call: TRBD2 (5 bases). The CDR3 is made up of 13 amino acids. The V end lost 11 bases, the J end lost 6 bases, and 20 bases lay between the germline ends. Germline values: CDR1 MNHNS, CDR2 SASEGT. The CDR3 loop reads CAVGSQAWVEQYF. DNA for the CDR3: TGTGCCGTGGGGAGCCAAGCCTGGGTCGAGCAGTACTTC.

The rearrangement links TRBV29-1 to TRBJ1-4; 10 positions match TRBD1. With 4 bases clipped from V and 8 bases from J, the junction kept 10 bases outside the gene matches. Germline loops: CDR1 SQVTM, CDR2 ANQGSEA. There are 15 residues in the CDR3. CDR3 sequence reads: CSVGDRGFPPEKLFF. The CDR3, as DNA: TGCAGCGTTGGGGACAGGGGTTTCCCCCCCGAAAAACTGTTTTTT.

The V and J genes are TRBV7-8 and TRBJ2-1, with TRBD1 as a possible D gene (5 bases). Trimming cost V 0 bases and J 9 bases, with 12 bases left between them. The CDR3 sequence is 14 residues long. Germline V gene data show CDR1 as SGHVS and CDR2 as FQNEAQ. This chain's CDR3 is CASSLASLGAEQFF. The CDR3 DNA reads TGTGCCAGCAGCTTAGCCTCCTTAGGGGCTGAGCAGTTCTTC.

Of note for this clone: Distinct nucleotide sequences in the sample also encode this CDR3. The chain is built from TRBV2 and TRBJ2-7; D not resolved. The CDR3 runs 12 residues. Trimming cost V 6 bases and J 0 bases, with 6 bases left between them. Germline lookup yields CDR1 SNHLY and CDR2 FYNNEI. CDR3 protein: CASRSGSYEQYF. CDR3 in DNA: TGTGCCAGCAGGTCCGGCTCCTACGAGCAGTACTTC. Together with reference TRBV2 and TRBJ2-7, the CDR3 gives the full variable domain: EPEVTQTPSHQVTQMGQEVILRCVPISNHLYFYWYRQILGQKVEFLVSFYNNEISEKSEIFDDQFSVERPDGSNFTLKIRSTKLEDSAMYFCASRSGSYEQYFGPGTRLTVT.